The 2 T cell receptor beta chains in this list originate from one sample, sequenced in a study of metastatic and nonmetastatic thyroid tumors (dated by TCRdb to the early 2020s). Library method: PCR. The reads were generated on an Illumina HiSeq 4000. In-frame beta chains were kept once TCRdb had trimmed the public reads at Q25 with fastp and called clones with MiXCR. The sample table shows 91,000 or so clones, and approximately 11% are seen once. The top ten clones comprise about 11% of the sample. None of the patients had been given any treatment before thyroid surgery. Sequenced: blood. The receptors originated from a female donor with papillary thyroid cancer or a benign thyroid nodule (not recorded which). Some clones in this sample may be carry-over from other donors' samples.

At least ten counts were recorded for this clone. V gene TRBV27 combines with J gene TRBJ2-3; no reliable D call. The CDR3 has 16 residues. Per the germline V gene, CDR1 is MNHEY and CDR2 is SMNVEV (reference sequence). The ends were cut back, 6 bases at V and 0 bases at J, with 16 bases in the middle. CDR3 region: CASSKSPGHSTDTQYF. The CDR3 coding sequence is TGTGCCAGCAGCAAAAGCCCGGGTCATAGCACAGATACGCAGTATTTT.

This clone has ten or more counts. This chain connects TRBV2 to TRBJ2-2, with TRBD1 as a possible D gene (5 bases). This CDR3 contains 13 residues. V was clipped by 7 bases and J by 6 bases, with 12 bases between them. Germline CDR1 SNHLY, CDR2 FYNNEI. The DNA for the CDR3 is TGTGCCAGCACGCGTGAAGGGGCCGGGGAGCTGTTTTTT. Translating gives CASTREGAGELFF. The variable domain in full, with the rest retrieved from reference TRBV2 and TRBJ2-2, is EPEVTQTPSHQVTQMGQEVILRCVPISNHLYFYWYRQILGQKVEFLVSFYNNEISEKSEIFDDQFSVERPDGSNFTLKIRSTKLEDSAMYFCASTREGAGELFFGEGSRLTVL.